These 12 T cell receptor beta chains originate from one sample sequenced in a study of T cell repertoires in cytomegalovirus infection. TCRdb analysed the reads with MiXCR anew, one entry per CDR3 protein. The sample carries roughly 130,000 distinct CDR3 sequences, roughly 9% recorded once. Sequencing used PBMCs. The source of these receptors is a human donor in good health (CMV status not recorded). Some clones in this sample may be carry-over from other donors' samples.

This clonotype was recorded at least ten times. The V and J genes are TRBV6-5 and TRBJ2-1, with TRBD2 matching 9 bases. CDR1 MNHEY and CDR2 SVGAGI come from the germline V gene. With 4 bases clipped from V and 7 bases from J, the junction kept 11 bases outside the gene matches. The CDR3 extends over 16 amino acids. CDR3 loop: CASSFGGGAGGNEQFF. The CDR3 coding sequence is TGTGCCAGCAGTTTCGGGGGTGGAGCGGGAGGAAATGAGCAGTTCTTC.

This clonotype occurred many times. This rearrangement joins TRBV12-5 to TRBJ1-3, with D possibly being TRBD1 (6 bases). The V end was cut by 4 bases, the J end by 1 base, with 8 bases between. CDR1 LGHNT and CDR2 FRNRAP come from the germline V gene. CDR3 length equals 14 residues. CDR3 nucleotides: TGTGCTAGTGGTTCAGGGGATTCTGGAAACACCATATATTTT. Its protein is CASGSGDSGNTIYF.

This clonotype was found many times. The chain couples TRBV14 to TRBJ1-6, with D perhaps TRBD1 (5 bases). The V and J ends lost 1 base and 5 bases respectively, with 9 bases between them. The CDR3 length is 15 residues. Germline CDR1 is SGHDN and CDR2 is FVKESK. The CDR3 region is CASSQGRGNNSPLHF. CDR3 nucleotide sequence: TGTGCCAGCAGCCAAGGAAGGGGTAATAATTCACCCCTCCACTTT.

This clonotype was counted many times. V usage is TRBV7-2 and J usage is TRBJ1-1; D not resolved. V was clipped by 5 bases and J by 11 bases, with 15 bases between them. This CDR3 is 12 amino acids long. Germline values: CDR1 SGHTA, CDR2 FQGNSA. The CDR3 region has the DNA TGTGCCAGCAGCCCCGATCGATTTTGGGCTTTCTTT. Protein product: CASSPDRFWAFF.

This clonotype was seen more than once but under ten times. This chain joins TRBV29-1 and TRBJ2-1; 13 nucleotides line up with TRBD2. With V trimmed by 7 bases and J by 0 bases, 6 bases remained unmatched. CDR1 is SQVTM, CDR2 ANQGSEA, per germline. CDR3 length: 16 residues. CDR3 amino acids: CSARTSGGNSYNEQFF. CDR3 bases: TGCAGCGCCAGGACTAGCGGGGGCAACTCCTACAATGAGCAGTTCTTC.

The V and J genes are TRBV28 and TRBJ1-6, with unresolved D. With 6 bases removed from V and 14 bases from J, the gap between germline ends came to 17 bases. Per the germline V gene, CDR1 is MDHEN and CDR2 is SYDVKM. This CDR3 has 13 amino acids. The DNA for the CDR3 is TGTGCCAGCAGGGGTACGACCGGTAAAGCCCTCCACTTT. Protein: CASRGTTGKALHF.

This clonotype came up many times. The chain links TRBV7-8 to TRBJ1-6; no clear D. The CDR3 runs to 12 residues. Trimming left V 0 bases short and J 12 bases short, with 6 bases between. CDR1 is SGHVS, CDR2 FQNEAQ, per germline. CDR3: CASSLAQLPLHF. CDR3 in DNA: TGTGCCAGCAGCTTAGCACAGTTACCCCTCCACTTT.

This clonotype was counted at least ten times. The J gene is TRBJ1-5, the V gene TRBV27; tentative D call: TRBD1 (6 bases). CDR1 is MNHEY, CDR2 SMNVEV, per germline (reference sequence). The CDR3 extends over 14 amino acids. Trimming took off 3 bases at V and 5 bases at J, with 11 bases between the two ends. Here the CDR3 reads CASSFDRTDQPQHF. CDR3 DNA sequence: TGTGCCAGCAGTTTCGACAGGACCGATCAGCCCCAGCATTTT.

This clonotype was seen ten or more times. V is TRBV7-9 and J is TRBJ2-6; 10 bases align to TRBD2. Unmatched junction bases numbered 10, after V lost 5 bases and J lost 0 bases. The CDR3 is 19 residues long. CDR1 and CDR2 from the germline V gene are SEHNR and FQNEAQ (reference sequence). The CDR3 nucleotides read TGTGCCAGCAGCCCGCCGAGGTCTAGCGGGGGCTCTGGGGCCAACGTCCTGACTTTC. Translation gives CASSPPRSSGGSGANVLTF.

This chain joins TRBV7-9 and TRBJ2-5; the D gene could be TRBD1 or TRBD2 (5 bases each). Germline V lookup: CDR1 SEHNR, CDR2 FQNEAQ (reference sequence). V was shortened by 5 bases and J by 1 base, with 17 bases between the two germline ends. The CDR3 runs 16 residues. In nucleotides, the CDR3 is TGTGCCAGCAGCCCCGAGGGGTCCAGGCGCCAAGAGACCCAGTACTTC. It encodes CASSPEGSRRQETQYF.

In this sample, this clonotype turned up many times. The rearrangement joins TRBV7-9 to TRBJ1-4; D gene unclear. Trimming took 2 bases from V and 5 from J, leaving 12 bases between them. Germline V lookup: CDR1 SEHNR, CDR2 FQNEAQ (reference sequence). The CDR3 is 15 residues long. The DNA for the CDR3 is TGTGCCAGCAGCTTACCCCTCGGCGAAAATGAAAAACTGTTTTTT. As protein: CASSLPLGENEKLFF.

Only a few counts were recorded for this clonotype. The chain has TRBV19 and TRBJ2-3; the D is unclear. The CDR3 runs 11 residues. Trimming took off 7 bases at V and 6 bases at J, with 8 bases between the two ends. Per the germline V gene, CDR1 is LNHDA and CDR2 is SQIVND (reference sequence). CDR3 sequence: CASTGRDTQYF. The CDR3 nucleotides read TGTGCCAGTACGGGTCGGGATACGCAGTATTTT.